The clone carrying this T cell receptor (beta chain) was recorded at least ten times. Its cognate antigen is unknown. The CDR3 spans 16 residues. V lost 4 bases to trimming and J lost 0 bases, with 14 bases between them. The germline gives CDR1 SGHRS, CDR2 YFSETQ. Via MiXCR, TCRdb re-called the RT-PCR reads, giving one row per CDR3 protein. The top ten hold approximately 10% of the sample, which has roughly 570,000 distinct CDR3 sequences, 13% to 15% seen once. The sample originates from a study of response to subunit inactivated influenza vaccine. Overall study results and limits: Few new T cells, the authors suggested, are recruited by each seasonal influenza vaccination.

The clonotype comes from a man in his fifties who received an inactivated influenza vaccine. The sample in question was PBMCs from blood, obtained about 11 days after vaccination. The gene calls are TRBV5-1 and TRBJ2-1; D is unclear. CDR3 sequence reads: CASSLSSSSSYNEQFF. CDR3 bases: TGCGCCAGCAGCCTGTCAAGCAGCAGCTCCTACAATGAGCAGTTCTTC.